Below, 8 T cell receptor beta chains from the same sample are listed, as sequenced in a study of Ad26.COV2.S vaccination and SARS-CoV-2 variants. Sequenced by immunoSEQ multiplex PCR; TCRdb stores in-frame clones only, minus some. The sample records roughly 250,000 clones, 87% being singletons. This sample's treatment: some 20 received Ad26.COV2.S at low or high dose, single or two shots; about 5 received placebo; per-sample allocation not given. Day 63 after the first injection of vaccine or placebo was the sampling time. Sequencing used peripheral blood, obtained in a trial of Ad26.COV2.S vaccine versus placebo. These receptors were taken from a person between 18 and 60 years old who received the Ad26.COV2.S COVID-19 vaccine or a placebo.

This clone was seen a few times. The chain recombines TRBV6-6 with TRBJ2-2, with a tentative D call TRBD2 (5 bases). Trimming cost V 5 bases and J 7 bases, with 14 bases left between them. Per germline, CDR1 MNHNY and CDR2 SVGAGI (reference sequence). This CDR3 comprises 14 residues. CDR3 nucleotides: TGTGCCAGCAGTAACGGCCCCGGGAACGGGGAGCTGTTTTTT. Its protein is CASSNGPGNGELFF.

This chain connects TRBV14 to TRBJ2-1; no clear D gene. The CDR3 runs to 16 residues. With 1 base removed from V and 1 base from J, the gap between germline ends came to 11 bases. CDR1 SGHDN and CDR2 FVKESK come from the germline V gene. The chain's CDR3 is CASSQGATPSYNEQFF. CDR3 bases: TGTGCCAGCAGCCAAGGCGCGACTCCTTCCTACAATGAGCAGTTCTTC.

The chain carries TRBV9 and TRBJ1-1; TRBD1 agrees at 10 bases. V lost 3 bases, J lost 5 bases, and 13 bases stayed unmatched. Germline CDR1 and CDR2: SGDLS and YYNGEE. There are 17 residues in the CDR3. CDR3 amino acids: CASSDPGTGAVRTEAFF. DNA for the CDR3: TGTGCCAGCAGCGATCCCGGGACAGGGGCGGTAAGGACTGAAGCTTTCTTT. Full variable domain (rest looked up from reference TRBV9 and TRBJ1-1): DSGVTQTPKHLITATGQRVTLRCSPRSGDLSVYWYQQSLDQGLQFLIQYYNGEERAKGNILERFSAQQFPDLHSELNLSSLELGDSALYFCASSDPGTGAVRTEAFFGQGTRLTVV.

J is TRBJ1-5 and V is TRBV6-6, with D unclear. Trimming stripped 2 bases from V and 7 bases from J, with 15 bases between. The germline gives CDR1 MNHNY, CDR2 SVGAGI (reference sequence). The CDR3 contains 15 residues. The CDR3 DNA follows: TGTGCCAGCAGTTACCGGGGAGGCACGGAACAGCCCCAGCATTTT. This codes for CASSYRGGTEQPQHF.

The J gene is TRBJ2-5, the V gene TRBV6-6, with D tentatively TRBD1 (6 bases). The length of the CDR3 is 16 residues. CDR1 is MNHNY, CDR2 SVGAGI, per germline (reference sequence). Trimming cost V 3 bases and J 2 bases, with 16 bases left between them. The CDR3 DNA is TGTGCCAGCAGTTATTCGAAAGGGGGTATTCAAGAGACCCAGTACTTC. Residues: CASSYSKGGIQETQYF.

The chain recombines TRBV5-4 with TRBJ2-4; TRBD2 matches at 9 bases. The CDR3 length is 14 residues. V shed 4 bases and J 3 bases; nucleotides not matched to a gene: 2. Germline values: CDR1 SGHNT, CDR2 YYREEE (reference sequence). The CDR3 DNA reads as TGTGCCAGCAGCCCGACTAGCGGCAAAAACATTCAGTACTTC. Protein product: CASSPTSGKNIQYF.

The chain uses TRBV9 and TRBJ1-4; D call uncertain. The CDR3 contains 14 residues. Trimming cost V 0 bases and J 8 bases, with 11 bases left between them. Germline values: CDR1 SGDLS, CDR2 YYNGEE. The CDR3 sequence is CASSVAWSSEKLFF. The CDR3 nucleotides read TGTGCCAGCAGCGTAGCTTGGAGCAGCGAAAAACTGTTTTTT.

The genes are TRBV30 and TRBJ1-5; a possible D gene is TRBD1 (6 bases). The CDR3 extends over 15 amino acids. Germline CDR1 and CDR2: GTSNPN and SVGIG (reference sequence). V lost 5 bases and J lost 0, with 14 bases in between. CDR3 amino acids: CAWAGGGASNQPQHF. The CDR3 DNA reads TGTGCCTGGGCTGGTGGGGGGGCTAGCAATCAGCCCCAGCATTTT.